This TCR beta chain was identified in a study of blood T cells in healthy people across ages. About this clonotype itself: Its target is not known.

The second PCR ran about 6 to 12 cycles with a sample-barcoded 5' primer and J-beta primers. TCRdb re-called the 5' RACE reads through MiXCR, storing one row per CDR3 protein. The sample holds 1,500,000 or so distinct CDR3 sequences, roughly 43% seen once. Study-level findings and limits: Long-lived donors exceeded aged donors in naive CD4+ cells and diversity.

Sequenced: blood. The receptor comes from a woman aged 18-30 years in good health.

Written as DNA, the CDR3 is TGTGCCAGCAGCTTAAAAGGGGGCCTTCAGCCCCAGCATTTT. Residues: CASSLKGGLQPQHF. This chain links TRBV13 with TRBJ1-5; 7 bases agree with TRBD1. Germline V gives CDR1 PRHDT, CDR2 FYEKMQ (reference sequence). V was pared by 2 bases and J by 6 bases, with 4 bases of the junction left unmatched. The CDR3 has 14 residues.